This TCR beta chain appears in the sequencing data of a study of cytomegalovirus exposure and HLA in healthy donors (dated by TCRdb to 2017 to 2019). For the study in its entirety: An earlier analysis of some 600 of the donors reported approximately 280 Gb of sequence data and 117 million unique TCR beta sequences obtained from approximately 180 million T cells. Approximately 300 gigabases of sequencing data and some 85 million unique TCR sequences were included in an early release covering 550 to 650 HLA-typed donors. The genetic ancestry cluster associated with self-reported Caucasian donors included about 81% of the approximately 410 genotyped donors. The study aimed to test whether cataloging public T cell receptors could reveal signatures of past pathogen exposure. The study used immunosequencing to profile the T cell repertoires of approximately 690 subjects and linked those repertoires to cytomegalovirus serostatus. A separate validation cohort of roughly 130 different subjects was used in addition to the approximately 640-subject first cohort. To predict cytomegalovirus infection status, the study brought together high-throughput TCR immunosequencing, statistical association of individual TCRs with disease status, and machine learning. A later analysis re-examined previously published TCR beta repertoires from roughly 720 donors and added high-resolution HLA genotyping to investigate patterns of TCR occurrence. Rather than using new phenotypic data, the later analysis identified candidate immune exposures from TCR beta sequences and from how often those sequences occurred across donors. An earlier analysis of around 640 of the donors used high-throughput TCR beta sequencing to judge whether each TCR beta V gene segment behaved as functional or pseudogenic. Alongside the repertoire data, information on donor age, sex, ethnicity and CMV serostatus was compiled. In a later genetic analysis, genome-wide SNP genotypes for about 60% of the 666 donors were used, and that subset was treated as a discovery cohort. All discovery cohort repertoires had been generated using a single sequencing platform. HLA typing included class I and class II loci at four-digit resolution. Typing coverage differed by locus: A, B, C, DRB1 and DQB1 were typed in roughly 620-630 donors, DQA1 in 522, DPA1 in some 570, and DPB1 in 400 to 480. Roughly 5 DR-DQ haplotypes were handled as single units for association and clustering because linkage in the cohort was strong. On average, 235,054 unique TCR beta nucleotide sequences were sequenced per donor among a few hundred genotyped donors of the cohort, with approximately 18% of those sequences being non-productive. Overall study results and their limits: Strong co-occurrence of HLA alleles, especially DR and DQ, made assigning TCR associations to individual alleles difficult. Because counts were too low, approximately 18 rarely observed V segments, including chromosome 9 orphons, were excluded from the earlier analysis of roughly 580 of the donors. Because some donors lacked HLA typing at each locus, the association tests relied only on the typed subset. V-gene and J-gene trimming of TCR beta chains was associated with a missense DCLRE1C variant in a later genetic analysis, and the association was replicated in an independent cohort. In a later genetic analysis, fewer N-insertions in productive TCRs were reported among donors in an Asian-associated ancestry cluster than the roughly 700-donor mean. In a later analysis, HLA-associated TCR beta chains showed more clonal expansion and lower generation probabilities than non-associated chains that were equally common. Sequencing depth was assumed to be roughly uniform across donors in the presence/absence analyses, though that assumption may not hold. CMV serostatus was the only immune exposure information available for the cohort. The study listed 150 to 200 TCR beta chains as associated with cytomegalovirus. In both the original and validation cohorts, the classifier was reported to diagnose cytomegalovirus status with high specificity and sensitivity. In vitro tests confirmed that three of the cytomegalovirus-associated TCR beta chains recognize cytomegalovirus antigens. A cluster of highly shared sequence variants was judged likely to be a technical artifact of the sequencing pipeline. The 87-base-pair reads could not distinguish some IMGT-functional V segments, including TRBV6-2 and TRBV6-3, so those segments were excluded. Only TCR beta chains were sequenced in this cohort, and the absence of alpha or paired-chain data limited detectable features. According to a later analysis, most CMV-associated TCR beta chains appeared to be HLA-restricted, and the HLA associations seemed to be driven largely by CMV exposure. In an earlier analysis of approximately 600 of the donors, most TCR beta V segments were observed in productive rearrangements about 90% or about 30% of the time, broadly matching IMGT annotations. At a false discovery rate of 0.05, a later analysis linked around 15,000 TCR beta sequences to specific HLA alleles. While some public TCRs were present in many individuals, most TCR sequences turned up only very rarely across donors. Linkage disequilibrium might explain the correlated functional status among segregating V segments, but an unknown experimental factor could not be excluded. According to the authors, the approach could potentially be generalized to other disease states and immunological phenotypes. A further reported finding was that TCR beta sequences accurately predicted the HLA-A and HLA-B alleles for most subjects in the first cohort. In a later analysis, several top co-occurrence clusters were reported to appear linked to parvovirus B19, influenza, CMV and Epstein-Barr virus. In a later analysis, TCR association rates were found to vary across HLA loci, with the most associated TCRs seen for DRB1 alleles and the fewest for HLA-C alleles.

Measured from the cysteine to the phenylalanine, the CDR3 is 17 residues long. The kept DNA is CDR3 alone, 51 bases in frame from the first base. V drops 5 bases and J drops 6 bases, leaving 25 bases in between. The germline V gene encodes CDR1 MNHEY and CDR2 SMNVEV (reference sequence). The cohort comprised some 680 healthy bone marrow donors. Cohort members were all nominally healthy when sampled, although unrecorded immune exposures were likely present. The donor was CMV seronegative and was included in the group of about 400 seronegative cohort members. A peripheral blood sample was collected from each donor, and TCR beta sequencing was performed on peripheral blood mononuclear cells. Genomic DNA extraction from the blood cell samples was performed with the Qiagen DNeasy Blood Extraction Kit. In the case of this clone: What antigen it recognizes has not been identified. No much larger clone exists at a distance of one base, and base qualities are not known.

The library was prepared using the immunoSEQ multiplex PCR assay. For the multiplex PCR, a mixture combining 60 forward primers for TCR Vbeta segments and 13 reverse primers for TCR Jbeta segments was used. The CDR3 region of rearranged TCR beta genes was amplified from genomic DNA with a multiplex PCR assay. Amplified TCR beta libraries were sequenced as 87-base-pair reads on the Illumina HiSeq System. The original pipeline was this. Across the 700 or so repertoires, a later analysis counted approximately 75 million unique TCR beta chains, 9.5 million to 12 million of which were shared by at least two donors. To remove PCR and sequencing errors, raw reads were error-corrected and collapsed into unique sequences using a nearest-neighbor algorithm that merged closely related sequences. To assign V, D and J gene segments, CDR3 sequences were aligned to IMGT reference sequences. For a sequence to be retained, a match of at least six nucleotides to both a V gene segment and a J gene segment was required. A rearrangement was called productive if the CDR3 had no stop codons and remained in frame with V and J, and every other rearrangement was called non-productive. CDR3 was defined according to IMGT convention as the region running from the second conserved V-encoded cysteine to the conserved J-encoded phenylalanine. In an earlier analysis of more than 550 of the donors, sequences lacking an unambiguous match to a single V gene segment were excluded. In an earlier analysis of 450 to 750 of the donors, a V segment was called functional when productive rearrangements were above 56.7%, and segregating when the standard deviation between donors exceeded 5%. A statistical classification framework was developed to diagnose cytomegalovirus status using the catalog of TCR beta chain sequences. In a later analysis, V and J genes were assigned by comparing TCR nucleotide sequences against IMGT/GENE-DB human TR gene sequences. In a later analysis, CDR3 sequences and most-parsimonious VDJ recombination scenarios were assigned using the TCRdist pipeline. In a later analysis, each TCR beta chain was defined by its CDR3 amino acid sequence together with its V-gene family, and reads lacking a unique V-gene family were excluded. To address suspected cross-contamination and a sequencing artifact, a later analysis removed 592 highly shared, low-generation-probability nucleotide sequences. In a later analysis, a clonal expansion index was calculated for each public chain from normalized within-repertoire ranks of inferred template counts. In a later analysis, generation probabilities were computed with a VDJ recombination model fitted to out-of-frame rearrangements, and the resulting probabilities were checked against IGoR. Hypergeometric tests were used in a later analysis to score TCR-TCR, TCR-HLA and TCR-CMV co-occurrence, with a repertoire-size bias correction applied to the TCR pairs. A later analysis estimated false discovery rates by permuting HLA or CMV assignments 20 times. A later analysis grouped co-occurring TCRs with DBSCAN, adding TCRdist sequence similarity when clustering within HLA-allele-positive subsets. Repertoires with fewer than 30,000 or more than 120,000 public chains were left out of co-occurrence clustering, as were five repertoires with anomalous nucleotide sharing. TCRdb took over this immuneACCESS table, retaining in-frame rearrangements with V and J assigned. Such tables are incomplete; in checked studies, under half of the missing clones stem from an unresolved V gene, and the remainder is unexplained. Clone size and V and J calls were adopted from that table, with D and trimming inferred from the DNA. The sample table shows hundreds of thousands of clones, and about 75% are seen once. The ten most abundant clones make up roughly 1.9% of the sample.

Recombination linked TRBV27 to TRBJ2-5, with a tentative D gene TRBD1 over 6 matching bases. Sequenced input: PBMCs. This receptor was obtained from a male donor in good health and CMV-seronegative. The CDR3 protein: CASSKREGGLSKKTQYF. The nucleotide sequence reads as follows: TGTGCCAGCAGTAAACGGGAAGGGGGTCTAAGTAAAAAGACCCAGTACTTC.